The 7 T cell receptor beta chains reported below all come from one sample, sequenced in a study of blood T cell repertoires in COVID-19. Repertoires were generated with immunoSEQ multiplex PCR, while TCRdb's copy carries only in-frame clones and drops some. The table has about 270,000 clones, 80% to 90% seen once. Sequencing was carried out using PBMCs or T cells enriched from blood (not recorded which). The source is a man in his late teens or twenties who had recovered from COVID-19.

The chain couples TRBV19 to TRBJ2-1; 7 bases agree with TRBD2. The CDR3 is 12 residues long. The V gene end was trimmed by 5 bases and the J gene end by 8 bases; junction bases not matched to a gene: 3. Germline V lookup: CDR1 LNHDA, CDR2 SQIVND (reference sequence). The CDR3 region is CASSPRGDEQFF. The CDR3 DNA is TGTGCCAGTAGTCCCCGGGGGGATGAGCAGTTCTTC.

The chain combines TRBV28 with TRBJ1-4; TRBD1 is a possible D gene (5 bases). Trimming removed 2 bases from V and 5 bases from J, with 6 bases in between. CDR3 length: 13 residues. Germline CDR1 reads MDHEN; CDR2 reads SYDVKM. The CDR3 nucleotides are TGTGCCAGCAGTTTAAGACAGAATGAAAAACTGTTTTTT. As protein: CASSLRQNEKLFF.

This chain joins TRBV7-2 and TRBJ1-1, with 7 bases matching TRBD1. Germline-derived CDR1 and CDR2 are SGHTA and FQGNSA. There are 15 residues in the CDR3. V lost 5 bases and J lost 10; bases outside the gene matches: 16. The CDR3 spells CASSLAGTAIPGAFF. The DNA for the CDR3 is TGTGCCAGCAGCCTCGCCGGGACAGCCATCCCTGGAGCTTTCTTT.

The chain couples TRBV6-1 to TRBJ1-6; 7 bases are shared with TRBD1. This CDR3 region has 15 residues. Germline V CDR1 and CDR2: MNHNS, SASEGT. Unmatched junction bases numbered 3, after V lost 2 bases and J lost 5 bases. CDR3 amino acids: CASSESTGHNSPLHF. In DNA, the CDR3 is TGTGCCAGCAGTGAATCGACAGGGCATAATTCACCCCTCCACTTT.

The rearrangement joins TRBV7-9 to TRBJ2-1; D gene ambiguous. Per the germline V gene, CDR1 is SEHNR and CDR2 is FQNEAQ (reference sequence). This CDR3 is 14 amino acids long. V dropped 2 bases and J dropped 4 bases, with 9 bases sitting between them. CDR3 bases: TGTGCCAGCAGCTTATGGAACAGATACAATGAGCAGTTCTTC. Protein product: CASSLWNRYNEQFF. The whole variable domain, filled in from reference TRBV7-9 and TRBJ2-1, reads DTGVSQNPRHKITKRGQNVTFRCDPISEHNRLYWYRQTLGQGPEFLTYFQNEAQLEKSRLLSDRFSAERPKGSFSTLEIQRTEQGDSAMYLCASSLWNRYNEQFFGPGTRLTVL.

The V call is TRBV2, the J call TRBJ1-1, with D uncertain. Germline loops: CDR1 SNHLY, CDR2 FYNNEI. V dropped 2 bases and J dropped 4 bases, with 8 bases sitting between them. The CDR3 contains 13 residues. The DNA for the CDR3 is TGTGCCAGCAGTGAATCCCCCGGCACTGAAGCTTTCTTT. Protein product: CASSESPGTEAFF.

The rearrangement uses TRBV7-8 and TRBJ2-5; 7 bases are a match to TRBD1. From germline, CDR1 is SGHVS and CDR2 FQNEAQ. The ends lost 6 bases at V and 5 bases at J; junction bases unmatched: 3. CDR3 length: 12 amino acids. Here the CDR3 DNA reads TGTGCCAGCAGTAGGGGGCGCGAGACCCAGTACTTC. Its protein is CASSRGRETQYF.